The rows below give T cell receptor beta chains drawn from one sample of a study of CD8 T cells in ankylosing spondylitis. Each CDR3 protein gets one entry after TCRdb re-called the 5' RACE reads with MiXCR. The table records about 260,000 distinct CDR3 sequences, around 25% of them present only once. The sequenced material came from blood, either unsorted or a sorted T cell fraction (not recorded which). The receptors originated from a male donor with ankylosing spondylitis or in good health (not recorded which). CDR3s include the opening cysteine and the closing phenylalanine or tryptophan. D genes are given only for firm matches. Not all rows give a size; the values are once, few, many and, for expanded clones, a class.

CDR3 protein: CASNPVGGSGELFF
CDR3 DNA: TGTGCCAGCAATCCCGTAGGGGGATCCGGGGAGCTGTTTTTT
V gene: TRBV7-2
D gene: NA
J gene: TRBJ2-2
clone size: NA

CDR3 protein: CASSLAVQTQYF
CDR3 DNA: TGTGCCAGCAGCTTGGCTGTCCAGACCCAGTACTTC
V gene: TRBV5-6
D gene: NA
J gene: TRBJ2-5
clone size: few

CDR3 protein: CASSEPPGRDRAYEQYF
CDR3 DNA: TGTGCCAGCAGTGAACCCCCCGGTAGGGACAGAGCCTACGAGCAGTACTTC
V gene: TRBV25-1
D gene: TRBD1
J gene: TRBJ2-7
clone size: once

CDR3 protein: CSIRGGLSQETQYF
CDR3 DNA: TGCAGCATCAGGGGGGGCCTAAGCCAAGAGACCCAGTACTTC
V gene: TRBV29-1
D gene: NA
J gene: TRBJ2-5
clone size: NA

CDR3 protein: CASSLLGRGTDTQNF
CDR3 DNA: TGTGCCAGCAGCTTACTGGGACGGGGTACAGATACGCAGAATTTT
V gene: TRBV7-2
D gene: NA
J gene: TRBJ2-3
clone size: NA

CDR3 protein: CSARDANQGGYGYTF
CDR3 DNA: TGCAGTGCTAGAGACGCCAATCAGGGGGGATATGGCTACACCTTC
V gene: TRBV20-1
D gene: TRBD1
J gene: TRBJ1-2
clone size: NA

CDR3 protein: CAISESTVNYGYTF
CDR3 DNA: TGTGCCATCAGTGAGTCGACAGTTAACTATGGCTACACCTTC
V gene: TRBV10-3
D gene: NA
J gene: TRBJ1-2
clone size: NA

CDR3 protein: CSARGAEQPQHF
CDR3 DNA: TGCAGCGCGAGAGGGGCGGAACAGCCCCAGCATTTT
V gene: TRBV20-1
D gene: NA
J gene: TRBJ1-5
clone size: few

CDR3 protein: CASSSRTTINEKLFF
CDR3 DNA: TGTGCCAGCAGCTCGAGGACTACTATTAATGAAAAACTGTTTTTT
V gene: TRBV5-5
D gene: NA
J gene: TRBJ1-4
clone size: many

CDR3 protein: CASSPRGPRVF
CDR3 DNA: TGTGCCAGCAGTCCGAGGGGTCCCAGGGTCTTC
V gene: TRBV12-3/TRBV12-4
D gene: NA
J gene: TRBJ2-1
clone size: few

CDR3 protein: CASSLVMGYTEAFF
CDR3 DNA: TGTGCCAGCAGCTTAGTGATGGGGTACACTGAAGCTTTCTTT
V gene: TRBV7-9
D gene: NA
J gene: TRBJ1-1
clone size: many

CDR3 protein: CSARTSGGNTGELFF
CDR3 DNA: TGCAGTGCTAGGACTAGCGGGGGTAACACCGGGGAGCTGTTTTTT
V gene: TRBV20-1
D gene: TRBD2
J gene: TRBJ2-2
clone size: NA

CDR3 protein: CASSLEEGPYEQYF
CDR3 DNA: TGTGCCAGCAGCTTAGAGGAGGGGCCGTACGAGCAGTACTTC
V gene: TRBV12-3/TRBV12-4
D gene: NA
J gene: TRBJ2-7
clone size: NA

CDR3 protein: CASSLVTGSSYEQYF
CDR3 DNA: TGTGCCAGCAGCTTGGTAACGGGGAGCTCCTACGAGCAGTACTTC
V gene: TRBV7-2
D gene: NA
J gene: TRBJ2-7
clone size: NA

CDR3 protein: CATSDEGQGGSQETQYF
CDR3 DNA: TGTGCCACCAGTGATGAAGGACAGGGTGGGAGTCAAGAGACCCAGTACTTC
V gene: TRBV24-1
D gene: TRBD1
J gene: TRBJ2-5
clone size: few

CDR3 protein: CSARRRTYNEQFF
CDR3 DNA: TGCAGCGCACGACGGAGAACCTACAATGAGCAGTTCTTC
V gene: TRBV20-1
D gene: NA
J gene: TRBJ2-1
clone size: NA

CDR3 protein: CSANPPGTGQGIF
CDR3 DNA: TGCAGTGCTAATCCCCCCGGGACAGGCCAAGGGATTTTT
V gene: TRBV20-1
D gene: TRBD1
J gene: TRBJ2-3
clone size: NA

CDR3 protein: CSARDTGPDTQYF
CDR3 DNA: TGCAGTGCTAGAGATACGGGGCCTGATACGCAGTATTTT
V gene: TRBV20-1
D gene: NA
J gene: TRBJ2-3
clone size: NA

CDR3 protein: CASSLVPDTQYF
CDR3 DNA: TGTGCCAGCAGTTTAGTCCCAGATACGCAGTATTTT
V gene: TRBV12-3/TRBV12-4
D gene: NA
J gene: TRBJ2-3
clone size: NA

CDR3 protein: CASSLGTGRTEAFF
CDR3 DNA: TGTGCCAGCAGCCTCGGGACAGGGAGGACTGAAGCTTTCTTT
V gene: TRBV3-1
D gene: TRBD1
J gene: TRBJ1-1
clone size: NA

CDR3 protein: CASSQGVDTEAFF
CDR3 DNA: TGTGCCAGCTCACAGGGGGTAGACACTGAAGCTTTCTTT
V gene: TRBV18
D gene: NA
J gene: TRBJ1-1
clone size: many

CDR3 protein: CASSLGQEFDTQYF
CDR3 DNA: TGTGCCAGCAGCTTGGGACAGGAGTTCGATACGCAGTATTTT
V gene: TRBV7-9
D gene: TRBD1
J gene: TRBJ2-3
clone size: many

CDR3 protein: CASSPDRASYNEQFF
CDR3 DNA: TGTGCCAGCAGTCCTGACAGGGCCTCCTACAATGAGCAGTTCTTC
V gene: TRBV12-3/TRBV12-4
D gene: TRBD1
J gene: TRBJ2-1
clone size: NA

CDR3 protein: CASSFGRRNTGELFF
CDR3 DNA: TGTGCCAGCAGTTTCGGGCGGCGAAACACCGGGGAGCTGTTTTTT
V gene: TRBV12-3/TRBV12-4
D gene: NA
J gene: TRBJ2-2
clone size: few

CDR3 protein: CSVVVTGKETQYF
CDR3 DNA: TGCAGCGTTGTTGTGACTGGAAAAGAGACCCAGTACTTC
V gene: TRBV29-1
D gene: NA
J gene: TRBJ2-5
clone size: few

CDR3 protein: CSARETGGISTQYF
CDR3 DNA: TGCAGTGCTAGAGAAACCGGGGGCATATCGACGCAGTATTTT
V gene: TRBV20-1
D gene: NA
J gene: TRBJ2-3
clone size: many

CDR3 protein: CAISVGEGSYNEQFF
CDR3 DNA: TGTGCCATCAGTGTTGGCGAGGGCTCCTACAATGAGCAGTTCTTC
V gene: TRBV10-3
D gene: NA
J gene: TRBJ2-1
clone size: NA

CDR3 protein: CSVEEGAAFVF
CDR3 DNA: TGCAGCGTTGAAGAGGGCGCAGCCTTTGTATTC
V gene: TRBV29-1
D gene: NA
J gene: TRBJ1-2
clone size: many

CDR3 protein: CASSLYGETQYF
CDR3 DNA: TGTGCCAGCAGTTTATATGGGGAGACCCAGTACTTC
V gene: TRBV11-2
D gene: NA
J gene: TRBJ2-5
clone size: few

CDR3 protein: CSAPGTGVFDEQFF
CDR3 DNA: TGCAGTGCTCCCGGGACAGGGGTGTTTGATGAGCAGTTCTTC
V gene: TRBV20-1
D gene: TRBD1
J gene: TRBJ2-1
clone size: NA

CDR3 protein: CASSIAPPGNEKLFF
CDR3 DNA: TGTGCCAGTAGTATCGCTCCCCCGGGGAATGAAAAACTGTTTTTT
V gene: TRBV19
D gene: NA
J gene: TRBJ1-4
clone size: NA

CDR3 protein: CSVGGGQETQYF
CDR3 DNA: TGCAGCGTTGGGGGGGGGCAAGAGACCCAGTACTTC
V gene: TRBV29-1
D gene: TRBD2
J gene: TRBJ2-5
clone size: many

CDR3 protein: CASAHPGLAKVYEQYF
CDR3 DNA: TGTGCCAGCGCGCACCCGGGACTAGCGAAGGTCTACGAGCAGTACTTC
V gene: TRBV27
D gene: TRBD2
J gene: TRBJ2-7
clone size: NA

CDR3 protein: CSVTTGTGGFVGTEAFF
CDR3 DNA: TGCAGCGTTACGACCGGGACAGGGGGCTTTGTGGGCACTGAAGCTTTCTTT
V gene: TRBV29-1
D gene: TRBD1
J gene: TRBJ1-1
clone size: NA

CDR3 protein: CASSQDYHEQYF
CDR3 DNA: TGTGCCAGCAGCCAAGACTACCACGAGCAGTACTTC
V gene: TRBV5-4
D gene: NA
J gene: TRBJ2-7
clone size: NA

CDR3 protein: CSVPLGVSSYNEQFF
CDR3 DNA: TGCAGCGTTCCTCTTGGGGTGAGCTCCTACAATGAGCAGTTCTTC
V gene: TRBV29-1
D gene: NA
J gene: TRBJ2-1
clone size: NA

CDR3 protein: CASSVDYTGELFF
CDR3 DNA: TGTGCCAGCAGCGTAGACTACACCGGGGAGCTGTTTTTT
V gene: TRBV9
D gene: NA
J gene: TRBJ2-2
clone size: NA

CDR3 protein: CASSLRGRAEAFF
CDR3 DNA: TGCGCCAGCAGCTTACGAGGGAGGGCTGAAGCTTTCTTT
V gene: TRBV5-1
D gene: NA
J gene: TRBJ1-1
clone size: many

CDR3 protein: CASSPFGGAGTEAFF
CDR3 DNA: TGTGCCAGCAGCCCCTTCGGGGGCGCCGGAACTGAAGCTTTCTTT
V gene: TRBV12-3/TRBV12-4
D gene: NA
J gene: TRBJ1-1
clone size: many

CDR3 protein: CASSLARGRMDEQFF
CDR3 DNA: TGCGCCAGCAGCTTGGCTCGGGGGCGGATGGATGAGCAGTTCTTC
V gene: TRBV5-1
D gene: NA
J gene: TRBJ2-1
clone size: many

CDR3 protein: CSASYRAVDTGELFF
CDR3 DNA: TGCAGTGCCAGCTACAGGGCAGTCGACACCGGGGAGCTGTTTTTT
V gene: TRBV20-1
D gene: NA
J gene: TRBJ2-2
clone size: few

CDR3 protein: CSAISVGGDNEQFF
CDR3 DNA: TGCAGTGCTATCAGCGTCGGCGGAGACAATGAGCAGTTCTTC
V gene: TRBV20-1
D gene: NA
J gene: TRBJ2-1
clone size: few